The 28 T cell receptor beta chains reported below all come from one sample, sequenced in a study of long-term antiretroviral therapy in people with HIV. It was version v3.0 of the immunoSEQ assay that was run at survey level. Generated by immunoSEQ multiplex PCR, the TCRdb table keeps only in-frame clones and is missing some. The data contain under 20,000 clones, 86% of them singletons. The sample was unsorted PBMCs, taken 0.5 years after starting antiretroviral therapy. The receptor set was obtained from a man aged 40-55 years with HIV.

The chain has TRBV5-6 and TRBJ2-1; 10 positions match TRBD2. With 3 bases clipped from V and 9 bases from J, the junction kept 6 bases outside the gene matches. Looked up from germline, CDR1 is SGHDT and CDR2 is YYEEEE. The CDR3 spans 14 residues. The CDR3 sequence: CASSYPSGGLEQFF. DNA of the CDR3: TGTGCCAGCAGCTACCCTAGCGGGGGCCTTGAGCAGTTCTTC.

Only one count was recorded for this clone. The V and J genes are TRBV29-1 and TRBJ2-5, with D tentatively TRBD1 (7 bases). Per germline, CDR1 SQVTM and CDR2 ANQGSEA. The CDR3 runs 14 residues. V lost 3 bases, J lost 5 bases, and 16 bases lay in between. The CDR3 DNA follows: TGCAGCGTTGATAAATTCAGGGGGGTGGAGACCCAGTACTTC. Translation gives CSVDKFRGVETQYF.

The V call is TRBV7-8, the J call TRBJ1-1; tentative D call: TRBD1 (5 bases). V lost 5 bases and J 5 bases, leaving 15 bases between the germline ends. Per the germline V gene, CDR1 is SGHVS and CDR2 is FQNEAQ. This CDR3 has 14 residues. This CDR3 is CASSLRRGQTEAFF. DNA for the CDR3: TGTGCCAGCAGCCTCCGACGGGGCCAAACTGAAGCTTTCTTT.

CDR3 sequence (DNA): TGCGCCAGCAGCTTGGAGGTAGGCTACGAGCAGTACTTC. This gives the protein CASSLEVGYEQYF. The rearrangement uses TRBV5-1 and TRBJ2-7; no clear D. Germline CDR1 and CDR2: SGHRS and YFSETQ. Trimming stripped 0 bases from V and 3 bases from J, with 7 bases between. The CDR3 sequence is 13 residues long.

The chain couples TRBV2 to TRBJ1-2; D possibly corresponds to TRBD1 (6 bases). The CDR3 runs to 13 residues. The germline gives CDR1 SNHLY, CDR2 FYNNEI. Deletions cut 9 bases from V and 8 bases from J, with 19 bases between. CDR3 coding DNA: TGTGCCAGTGTCGGCCAGGGGCGGAGCGGCTACACCTTC. Its translation is CASVGQGRSGYTF.

This clone was seen a few times. The J gene is TRBJ2-7, the V gene TRBV7-9; the D gene is possibly TRBD1 (5 bases). Germline CDR1 and CDR2: SEHNR and FQNEAQ (reference sequence). Trimming shortened V by 6 bases and J by 5 bases, and 14 bases separated the two germline ends. This CDR3 has 13 residues. DNA of the CDR3: TGTGCCAGCAGACCCAGGGTGGGTAACGAGCAGTACTTC. It codes for CASRPRVGNEQYF.

This chain connects TRBV7-2 to TRBJ2-5; D is possibly TRBD2 (6 bases). V shed 5 bases and J shed 2 bases, with 12 bases lying between them. In germline, CDR1 is SGHTA, CDR2 FQGNSA. CDR3 length: 14 residues. The CDR3 region has the DNA TGTGCCAGCAGCCTCCGGAGGGTACAAGAGACCCAGTACTTC. This translates into CASSLRRVQETQYF.

The CDR3, as DNA: TGTGCCAGCAGCTCCCCGAGCTCCTACGAGCAGTACTTC. This gives the protein CASSSPSSYEQYF. V gene TRBV7-9 combines with J gene TRBJ2-7; D is uncertain. CDR3 size: 13 residues. The V and J ends lost 4 bases and 0 bases respectively, with 7 bases between them. Germline assignment: CDR1 SEHNR and CDR2 FQNEAQ (reference sequence).

The chain uses TRBV11-2 and TRBJ2-5, with TRBD2 matching 10 bases. The CDR3 has 14 amino acids. V was pared by 6 bases and J by 3 bases, with 4 bases of the junction left unmatched. Germline CDR1 is SGHAT and CDR2 is FQNNGV. The CDR3 coding sequence is TGTGCCAGCAGTAAACTAGCGGGAAAAGAGACCCAGTACTTC. Its protein is CASSKLAGKETQYF. The variable domain in full, completed from reference TRBV11-2 and TRBJ2-5, reads EAGVAQSPRYKIIEKRQSVAFWCNPISGHATLYWYQQILGQGPKLLIQFQNNGVVDDSQLPKDRFSAERLKGVDSTLKIQPAKLEDSAVYLCASSKLAGKETQYFGPGTRLLVL.

This chain joins TRBV19 and TRBJ2-2; TRBD2 matches 11 bases. Trimming cost V 8 bases and J 9 bases; bases outside gene matches: 2. Germline lookup yields CDR1 LNHDA and CDR2 SQIVND (reference sequence). This CDR3 comprises 12 residues. DNA for the CDR3: TGTGCCAGTCGGACTAGCGGGTGGGAGCTGTTTTTT. It codes for CASRTSGWELFF.

The genes are TRBV27 and TRBJ2-7, with 7 bases fitting TRBD1. This CDR3 contains 13 residues. The germline gives CDR1 MNHEY, CDR2 SMNVEV (reference sequence). The V gene end was trimmed by 8 bases and the J gene end by 6 bases; junction bases not matched to a gene: 10. CDR3 nucleotide sequence: TGTGCCAGCTCCGGGACAGAGGACTTCGAGCAGTACTTC. Translating it yields CASSGTEDFEQYF.

The genes are TRBV18 and TRBJ2-7; weak D call: TRBD1 (5 bases). The ends were cut back, 1 base at V and 5 bases at J, with 6 bases in the middle. Per germline, CDR1 KGHSH and CDR2 LQKENI. The CDR3 runs to 12 residues. The CDR3 coding sequence is TGTGCCAGCTCACCACTAGGGGACGAGCAGTACTTC. It translates to CASSPLGDEQYF. Full variable domain (outside the CDR3, taken from reference TRBV18 and TRBJ2-7): NAGVMQNPRHLVRRRGQEARLRCSPMKGHSHVYWYRQLPEEGLKFMVYLQKENIIDESGMPKERFSAEFPKEGPSILRIQQVVRGDSAAYFCASSPLGDEQYFGPGTRLTVT.

V is TRBV27 and J is TRBJ2-5, with 7 bases identical to TRBD1. V was pared by 5 bases and J by 4 bases, with 7 bases of the junction left unmatched. This CDR3 is built from 14 residues. CDR1 MNHEY and CDR2 SMNVEV come from the germline V gene (reference sequence). The DNA for the CDR3 is TGTGCCAGCAGTCTAGGACAGGTCCGAGAGACCCAGTACTTC. Its protein is CASSLGQVRETQYF.

The chain combines TRBV5-4 with TRBJ2-7; D tentatively reads TRBD1 or TRBD2 (5 bases each). The germline V gene has CDR1 SGHNT and CDR2 YYREEE (reference sequence). This CDR3 has 12 amino acids. Between the trimmed V and J ends, which lost 4 bases and 7 bases, there was a span of 12 bases. The CDR3 DNA follows: TGTGCCAGCAGCGTCGACTGGGGGGAGCAGTACTTC. Its translation: CASSVDWGEQYF.

This clone was detected only a few times. The chain employs TRBV6-5 and TRBJ1-1; D ambiguous. V lost 4 bases, J lost 6 bases, and 15 bases lay in between. The CDR3 sequence is 14 residues long. The germline V gene encodes CDR1 MNHEY and CDR2 SVGAGI. CDR3 region: CASSFRRTPAEAFF. In nucleotides, the CDR3 is TGTGCCAGCAGTTTCAGGCGGACCCCGGCTGAAGCTTTCTTT.

This clone was counted between two and nine times. The rearrangement links TRBV28 to TRBJ1-5, with a tentative D call TRBD1 (6 bases). CDR1 is MDHEN and CDR2 is SYDVKM in the germline V gene. V was shortened by 8 bases and J by 9 bases, with 17 bases between the two germline ends. The CDR3 extends over 13 amino acids. The CDR3 sequence is CASHGGGSGPQHF. The DNA of the CDR3 is TGTGCCAGCCACGGCGGGGGCAGCGGGCCCCAGCATTTT.

This chain joins TRBV5-1 and TRBJ1-6, with 8 bases aligning to TRBD1. J gave up 9 bases and V 3 bases, and 8 bases lay outside the gene matches. The CDR3 contains 15 residues. CDR1 is SGHRS, CDR2 YFSETQ, per germline. CDR3 region: CASSWEGQVASPLHF. The CDR3 DNA follows: TGCGCCAGCAGCTGGGAGGGACAGGTAGCTTCACCCCTCCACTTT.

The V gene is TRBV5-4, the J gene TRBJ2-7; D is perhaps TRBD2 (6 bases). V was cut by 4 bases and J by 4 bases, with 9 bases left in between. The CDR3 is 12 amino acids. CDR1 SGHNT and CDR2 YYREEE come from the germline V gene (reference sequence). This CDR3 is CASSPAGYEQYF. CDR3 sequence (DNA): TGTGCCAGCAGCCCGGCGGGGTACGAGCAGTACTTC.

The chain combines TRBV19 with TRBJ1-1, with D possibly being TRBD1 (5 bases). CDR1 LNHDA and CDR2 SQIVND come from the germline V gene (reference sequence). Trimming removed 0 bases at V and 4 bases at J, with 12 bases between. The CDR3 extends over 15 amino acids. The CDR3, as DNA: TGTGCCAGTAGTATAGATCTCGGGGGACGCACTGAAGCTTTCTTT. Encoded protein: CASSIDLGGRTEAFF. Looking up the rest from reference TRBV19 and TRBJ1-1 gives the full variable domain: DGGITQSPKYLFRKEGQNVTLSCEQNLNHDAMYWYRQDPGQGLRLIYYSQIVNDFQKGDIAEGYSVSREKKESFPLTVTSAQKNPTAFYLCASSIDLGGRTEAFFGQGTRLTVV.

The rearrangement uses TRBV4-3 and TRBJ2-7, with D perhaps being TRBD1 or TRBD2 (6 bases each). The CDR3 runs to 15 residues. Germline V gives CDR1 LGHNA, CDR2 YSLEER. With 3 bases removed from V and 4 bases from J, the gap between germline ends came to 16 bases. The CDR3 is CASSQTSGGIYEQYF. The CDR3 DNA reads as TGCGCCAGCAGCCAGACTTCCGGGGGCATTTACGAGCAGTACTTC.

CDR3 nucleotide sequence: TGTGCCAGCAGTTTGACCCCCGGGGAGCTGTTTTTT. Its protein product is CASSLTPGELFF. The J gene is TRBJ2-2, the V gene TRBV6-1; D call uncertain. The CDR3 extends over 12 amino acids. Per the germline V gene, CDR1 is MNHNS and CDR2 is SASEGT. Trimming shortened V by 5 bases and J by 6 bases, and 7 bases separated the two germline ends.

This clone was seen only a few times. The chain employs TRBV14 and TRBJ2-1, with a weak D call TRBD1 (5 bases). This CDR3 region has 14 residues. V was cut by 3 bases and J by 3 bases, with 9 bases left in between. Germline V gene sequence: CDR1 SGHDN, CDR2 FVKESK. CDR3 nucleotide sequence: TGTGCCAGCAGCCACGTTGACAGCTACAATGAGCAGTTCTTC. The encoded protein is CASSHVDSYNEQFF.

The V gene is TRBV11-3, the J gene TRBJ2-2; D is unclear. Germline-derived CDR1 and CDR2 are SGHNT and YENEEA. The CDR3 is made up of 13 amino acids. V was cut by 5 bases and J by 7 bases, with 11 bases left in between. The CDR3 region is CASSPSRSGELFF. CDR3 nucleotide sequence: TGTGCCAGCAGCCCCTCCCGTAGCGGGGAGCTGTTTTTT. Together with reference TRBV11-3 and TRBJ2-2, the CDR3 gives the full variable domain: EAGVVQSPRYKIIEKKQPVAFWCNPISGHNTLYWYLQNLGQGPELLIRYENEEAVDDSQLPKDRFSAERLKGVDSTLKIQPAELGDSAVYLCASSPSRSGELFFGEGSRLTVL.

This clone showed up just once. The rearrangement uses TRBV27 and TRBJ2-3; either TRBD1 or TRBD2 may supply D (6 bases each). V lost 7 bases and J lost 2, with 16 bases in between. Germline-derived CDR1 and CDR2 are MNHEY and SMNVEV (reference sequence). CDR3 length: 15 amino acids. The CDR3 DNA follows: TGTGCCAGCACCCCGTTTGGGGGGCACACAGATACGCAGTATTTT. This encodes CASTPFGGHTDTQYF.

The chain links TRBV7-9 to TRBJ2-5; TRBD1 might be the D (6 bases). Deletions cut 1 base from V and 5 bases from J, with 14 bases between. The CDR3 is 15 amino acids. The germline CDR1 and CDR2 sequences are SEHNR and FQNEAQ (reference sequence). The CDR3 loop reads CASSLDGDMEETQYF. DNA for the CDR3: TGTGCCAGCAGCTTAGATGGGGACATGGAGGAGACCCAGTACTTC.

The V and J genes are TRBV9 and TRBJ2-6; 7 bases are shared with TRBD1. Germline CDR1 and CDR2: SGDLS and YYNGEE. The CDR3 is 15 residues long. V gave up 4 bases and J gave up 3 bases; unmatched junction bases: 4. Here the CDR3 reads CASSKGANGANVLTF. CDR3 in DNA: TGTGCCAGCAGCAAGGGGGCGAATGGGGCCAACGTCCTGACTTTC.

This rearrangement joins TRBV7-8 to TRBJ2-5; 9 bases line up with TRBD1. The J segment lost 4 bases and the V segment lost 3 bases, leaving 6 bases of the junction unmatched. CDR1 is SGHVS and CDR2 is FQNEAQ in the germline V gene. The CDR3 consists of 15 residues. DNA of the CDR3: TGTGCCAGCAGCTTGGGGACAGGGAGAGGAGAGACCCAGTACTTC. This gives the protein CASSLGTGRGETQYF.

V and J are TRBV5-4 and TRBJ2-5, with 9 nucleotides matching TRBD2. The length of the CDR3 is 16 residues. The V and J ends lost 2 bases and 2 bases, in that order; junction bases with no gene match: 7. Germline values: CDR1 SGHNT, CDR2 YYREEE (reference sequence). CDR3 loop: CASSLDLAGQQETQYF. The DNA for the CDR3 is TGTGCCAGCAGCTTAGATCTAGCGGGGCAGCAAGAGACCCAGTACTTC.